This T cell receptor (beta chain) was documented in a study of blood T cell repertoires in COVID-19. This CDR3 is built from 15 residues. Germline V gene data show CDR1 as SQVTM and CDR2 as ANQGSEA. With V trimmed by 7 bases and J by 3 bases, 12 bases remained unmatched. Produced via immunoSEQ multiplex PCR; TCRdb's table is partial and in-frame only. Of 220,000 or so clones detected, about 88% appear once; the ten largest clones hold 2.9%. This clone came up a few times. The sample consisted of peripheral blood. The sequence came from a man aged 45 to 65 who had recovered from COVID-19. The V and J genes are TRBV29-1 and TRBJ2-3; 8 bases line up with TRBD2. The CDR3 coding sequence is TGCAGCGGTAAACCGGGACTAGGGGTAACAGATACGCAGTATTTT. This encodes CSGKPGLGVTDTQYF.